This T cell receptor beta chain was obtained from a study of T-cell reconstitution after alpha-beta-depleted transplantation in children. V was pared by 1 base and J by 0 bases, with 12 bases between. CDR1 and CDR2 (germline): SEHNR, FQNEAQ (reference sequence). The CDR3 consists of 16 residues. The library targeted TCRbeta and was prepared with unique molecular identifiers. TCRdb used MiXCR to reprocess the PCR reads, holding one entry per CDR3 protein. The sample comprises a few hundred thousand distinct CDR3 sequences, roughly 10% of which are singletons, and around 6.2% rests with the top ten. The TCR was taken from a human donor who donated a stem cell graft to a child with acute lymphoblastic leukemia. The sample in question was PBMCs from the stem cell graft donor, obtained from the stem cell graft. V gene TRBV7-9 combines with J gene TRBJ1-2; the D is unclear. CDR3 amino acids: CASSLVRQEANYGYTF. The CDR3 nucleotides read TGTGCCAGCAGCTTAGTCCGGCAGGAAGCTAACTATGGCTACACCTTC.